Presented here are 3 T cell receptor beta chains from one specimen sequenced in a study of post-analysis software for immune sequencing data. Notes on the study in general: Controls showed lower frequencies than patients for 4 or 5 TRBV segments, and TRBV5-6, TRBV5-1 and TRBV20-1 were among these.

No antigen is known for these receptors. Each TCR beta cDNA library carried unique molecular identifiers. TCRdb reprocessed the PCR reads with MiXCR, giving one entry per CDR3 protein. The data show roughly 600,000 distinct CDR3 sequences, about 40% seen once. Sequencing used blood. The receptors were gathered from a girl under 18 with multiple sclerosis.

The V and J genes are TRBV6-5 and TRBJ2-6; TRBD1 might be the D (5 bases). Germline values: CDR1 MNHEY, CDR2 SVGAGI. V was clipped by 2 bases and J by 3 bases, with 8 bases between them. The CDR3 sequence is 15 residues long. The CDR3 here is CASSYEGDGANVLTF. CDR3 coding DNA: TGTGCCAGCAGTTACGAAGGGGATGGGGCCAACGTCCTGACTTTC.

This chain links TRBV6-2 or TRBV6-3 with TRBJ1-2, with 7 bases that match TRBD1. The V segment lost 8 bases and the J segment 5 bases; nucleotides outside the gene matches: 8. The germline CDR1 and CDR2 sequences are MNHEY and SVGEGT. CDR3 size: 13 residues. CDR3 residues: CASATGTEYGYTF. In DNA, the CDR3 is TGTGCCAGCGCCACCGGGACAGAGTATGGCTACACCTTC.

This chain uses TRBV29-1 with TRBJ1-1; D is possibly TRBD1 (6 bases). CDR3 length equals 13 residues. Germline CDR1 SQVTM, CDR2 ANQGSEA. V was trimmed by 2 bases and J by 3 bases, leaving 10 bases between them. In DNA, the CDR3 is TGCAGCGTTGAACGGGGGGCGGACACTGAAGCTTTCTTT. It codes for CSVERGADTEAFF.